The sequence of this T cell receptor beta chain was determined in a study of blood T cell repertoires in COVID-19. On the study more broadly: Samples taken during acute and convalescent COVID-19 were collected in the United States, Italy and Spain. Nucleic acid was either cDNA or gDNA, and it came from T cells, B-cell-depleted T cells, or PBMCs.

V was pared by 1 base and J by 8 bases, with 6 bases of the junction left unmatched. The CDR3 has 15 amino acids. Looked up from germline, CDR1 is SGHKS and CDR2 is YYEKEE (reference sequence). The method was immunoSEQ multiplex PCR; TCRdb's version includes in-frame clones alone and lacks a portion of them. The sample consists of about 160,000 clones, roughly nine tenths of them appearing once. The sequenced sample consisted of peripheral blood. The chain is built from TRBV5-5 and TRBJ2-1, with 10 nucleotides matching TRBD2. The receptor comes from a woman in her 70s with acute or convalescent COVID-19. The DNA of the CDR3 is TGTGCCAGCAGCTTGCTAGCGGGAGAAGGGCATGAGCAGTTCTTC. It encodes CASSLLAGEGHEQFF. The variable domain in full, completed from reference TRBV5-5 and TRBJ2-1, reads DAGVTQSPTHLIKTRGQQVTLRCSPISGHKSVSWYQQVLGQGPQFIFQYYEKEERGRGNFPDRFSARQFPNYSSELNVNALLLGDSALYLCASSLLAGEGHEQFFGPGTRLTVL.